These 14 T cell receptor beta chains were all obtained from the same sample, sequenced in a study of molecular identifiers for immune sequencing clone quantification. From the PCR reads, TCRdb called clonotypes with MiXCR, one entry per CDR3 protein. The table shows about 640,000 distinct CDR3 sequences, with just under 20% occurring only once. The material sequenced was naive CD8+ T cells from blood, with Jurkat cell RNA spiked in. Described subset: FACS-sorted CD8+CD4-CCR7+CD45RA+ naive T cells. The source of these receptors is a human donor in good health. Some libraries in this study had Jurkat cell RNA spiked in.

There are many counts of this clonotype. The J gene is TRBJ2-5, the V gene TRBV20-1; 10 nucleotides agree with TRBD1. The V gene's germline CDR1 is DFQATT and CDR2 SNEGSKA (reference sequence). The CDR3 spans 18 residues. The V and J ends lost 0 bases and 4 bases, in that order; junction bases with no gene match: 14. CDR3 sequence: CSARDQGTGVFLLETQYF. As DNA, the CDR3 is TGCAGTGCTAGAGATCAGGGGACAGGGGTTTTTTTATTAGAGACCCAGTACTTC.

V gene TRBV20-1 combines with J gene TRBJ2-7; D tentatively reads TRBD1 or TRBD2 (5 bases each). Germline V lookup: CDR1 DFQATT, CDR2 SNEGSKA (reference sequence). V lost 6 bases and J lost 3, with 12 bases in between. CDR3 length: 12 residues. The CDR3 sequence is CSAGENYYEQYF. CDR3 coding DNA: TGCAGTGCAGGGGAGAATTACTACGAGCAGTACTTC.

This clonotype was seen ten or more times. The V gene is TRBV20-1, the J gene TRBJ2-3; TRBD1 is a possible D gene (6 bases). The CDR3 is 17 residues long. Trimming pared 0 bases from V and 3 bases from J, leaving 19 bases between. Germline CDR1 and CDR2: DFQATT and SNEGSKA (reference sequence). CDR3 protein: CSARDRRTERGTDTQYF. DNA for the CDR3: TGCAGTGCTAGAGATCGGAGGACGGAAAGGGGGACAGATACGCAGTATTTT.

The gene calls are TRBV2 and TRBJ1-1; D is ambiguous. Germline CDR1 is SNHLY and CDR2 is FYNNEI. This CDR3 has 13 amino acids. Trimming cost V 3 bases and J 2 bases, with 7 bases left between them. CDR3 in amino acids: CASSEFHNTEAFF. DNA for the CDR3: TGTGCCAGCAGTGAGTTCCATAACACTGAAGCTTTCTTT.

This clonotype was recorded a few times. This chain connects TRBV6-2 or TRBV6-3 to TRBJ2-7; weak D call: TRBD1 (6 bases). Trimming stripped 5 bases from V and 5 bases from J, with 19 bases between. The CDR3 is 15 residues long. Germline CDR1 and CDR2: MNHEY and SVGEGT. The CDR3 loop is CASSQFRQGSDEQYF. In nucleotides, the CDR3 is TGTGCCAGCAGTCAATTCCGCCAGGGGTCCGACGAGCAGTACTTC.

This chain links TRBV20-1 with TRBJ2-1; 11 bases are shared with TRBD2. The CDR3 covers 15 residues. V lost 3 bases to trimming and J lost 7 bases; unmatched junction nucleotides: 8. In germline, CDR1 is DFQATT, CDR2 SNEGSKA (reference sequence). The CDR3 nucleotides read TGCAGTGCTAGGGAACTAGCGGGAGTAGATAATGAGCAGTTCTTC. This sequence encodes CSARELAGVDNEQFF.

Many counts were recorded for this clonotype. This chain links TRBV20-1 with TRBJ2-1, with unresolved D. This CDR3 spans 16 amino acids. Germline V gene data show CDR1 as DFQATT and CDR2 as SNEGSKA (reference sequence). V was shortened by 5 bases and J by 10 bases, with 27 bases between the two germline ends. The CDR3 here is CSAPSPWPEFFMEQFF. In DNA form, the CDR3 reads TGCAGTGCTCCCTCGCCCTGGCCCGAGTTTTTTATGGAGCAGTTCTTC.

This clonotype was counted at least ten times. CDR3 nucleotide sequence: TGCGCCAGCAGCCAAGATCGTGTCGGGTACTCCTACGAGCAGTACTTC. It encodes CASSQDRVGYSYEQYF. The V call is TRBV4-3, the J call TRBJ2-7; D gene uncertain. V gave up 0 bases and J gave up 0 bases, with 12 bases separating them. The CDR3 spans 16 residues. Looked up from germline, CDR1 is LGHNA and CDR2 is YSLEER.

The chain carries TRBV6-5 and TRBJ2-5, with TRBD1 identical over 7 bases. The germline gives CDR1 MNHEY, CDR2 SVGAGI. The CDR3 covers 14 residues. Trimming cost V 3 bases and J 9 bases; bases outside gene matches: 10. This CDR3 reads CASSYETGREAQYF. CDR3 nucleotide sequence: TGTGCCAGCAGTTATGAGACAGGGCGCGAGGCCCAGTACTTC.

The sample holds many counts of this clonotype. The V and J genes are TRBV28 and TRBJ2-7, with D possibly being TRBD2 (6 bases). Trimming took 3 bases from V and 2 from J, leaving 20 bases between them. Germline assignment: CDR1 MDHEN and CDR2 SYDVKM. The CDR3 runs 17 residues. CDR3 residues: CASSLYEGMGGAYEQYF. Written as DNA, the CDR3 is TGTGCCAGCAGTTTGTATGAGGGTATGGGGGGAGCCTACGAGCAGTACTTC.

This clonotype was recorded once. A much more abundant neighbour one base away suggests this may be a read error. CDR3 sequence: CAGREGWSQPQHF. The CDR3 DNA sequence: TGTGCCGGTAGGGAGGGGTGGAGTCAGCCCCAGCATTTT. The V gene is TRBV19, the J gene TRBJ1-5, with a possible D match to TRBD1 (5 bases). CDR3 length equals 13 residues. The germline CDR1 and CDR2 sequences are LNHDA and SQIVND (reference sequence).

Many counts were recorded for this clonotype. The V call is TRBV29-1, the J call TRBJ2-2, with D unresolved. Germline-derived CDR1 and CDR2 are SQVTM and ANQGSEA. The CDR3 covers 14 residues. V lost 0 bases, J lost 4 bases, and 9 bases lay in between. The CDR3 reads CSVEEVSPTGELFF. In DNA, the CDR3 is TGCAGCGTTGAAGAGGTCAGCCCCACCGGGGAGCTGTTTTTT.

This clonotype was seen ten or more times. The rearrangement joins TRBV10-3 to TRBJ1-1; D may be TRBD1 (5 bases). Germline lookup yields CDR1 ENHRY and CDR2 SYGVKD. The germline V and J ends were trimmed by 5 bases and 6 bases, with 22 bases remaining between them. CDR3 length: 16 amino acids. CDR3 sequence: CAISIYSQGLGAEAFF. The CDR3 DNA sequence: TGTGCCATCAGTATCTATTCCCAAGGTCTAGGGGCTGAAGCTTTCTTT.

The table lists this clonotype with a few counts. The chain uses TRBV7-6 and TRBJ2-1; maybe TRBD2 (6 bases). V was shortened by 5 bases and J by 4 bases, with 15 bases between the two germline ends. This CDR3 spans 15 amino acids. From germline, CDR1 is SGHVS and CDR2 FNYEAQ. The CDR3 protein is CASSHRDSLYNEQFF. The CDR3 DNA reads TGTGCCAGCAGCCACCGGGACTCTCTATACAATGAGCAGTTCTTC.